Listed below are T cell receptor beta chains from one sample, sequenced in a study of patients and donors after allogeneic stem cell transplantation. TCRdb redid the calling of the RT-PCR reads with MiXCR, one entry per CDR3 protein. The repertoire holds more than 55,000 distinct CDR3 sequences, with 13% as singletons. Sequencing was carried out using blood, either unsorted or a sorted T cell fraction (not recorded which). These receptors all come from a human donor who was either an allogeneic HSCT recipient or a stem cell or donor lymphocyte infusion donor (not recorded which). It is not recorded whose cells these are; they may come from a transplant donor. The CDR3 runs from the conserved cysteine through the conserved F or W. A D gene is named only where the DNA matches it firmly. The size entry is marked missing in some rows and otherwise reads once, few, many or a size class.

clone size: -
D gene: TRBD2
CDR3 length: 18
J gene: TRBJ2-2
V gene: TRBV6-6
CDR3 DNA: TGTGCCAGCAGTGCACCCGGGACTAGCGGGAGAGGCACCGGGGAGCTGTTTTTT
CDR3 protein: CASSAPGTSGRGTGELFF

clone size: few
D gene: -
CDR3 length: 16
J gene: TRBJ2-2
V gene: TRBV12-3/TRBV12-4
CDR3 DNA: TGTGCCAGCAGTTTCGAAAGTGTCTGGAACACCGGGGAGCTGTTTTTT
CDR3 protein: CASSFESVWNTGELFF

clone size: many
D gene: -
CDR3 length: 10
J gene: TRBJ1-1
V gene: TRBV12-3/TRBV12-4
CDR3 DNA: TGTGCCAGCAGTAGGGTTGAAGCTTTCTTT
CDR3 protein: CASSRVEAFF

clone size: -
D gene: TRBD1
CDR3 length: 15
J gene: TRBJ2-7
V gene: TRBV7-6
CDR3 DNA: TGTGCCAGCAGCGCTCCTCCGGGACAGGCTTACGAGCAGTACTTC
CDR3 protein: CASSAPPGQAYEQYF

clone size: -
D gene: TRBD2
CDR3 length: 19
J gene: TRBJ2-3
V gene: TRBV6-6
CDR3 DNA: TGTGCCAGCAGTTCCTCAGCCGGGACTAGCGGGGGCTACACAGATACGCAGTATTTT
CDR3 protein: CASSSSAGTSGGYTDTQYF

clone size: many
D gene: -
CDR3 length: 9
J gene: TRBJ2-5
V gene: TRBV29-1
CDR3 DNA: TGCAGCGTGGGTGAGACCCAGTACTTC
CDR3 protein: CSVGETQYF

clone size: many
D gene: -
CDR3 length: 12
J gene: TRBJ1-2
V gene: TRBV10-3
CDR3 DNA: TGTGCCATCCTGGGGGGGCCTTATGGCTACACCTTC
CDR3 protein: CAILGGPYGYTF

clone size: -
D gene: -
CDR3 length: 16
J gene: TRBJ2-1
V gene: TRBV7-9
CDR3 DNA: TGTGCCAGCAGCTTAGAGACGTGGTTCTCCTACAATGAGCAGTTCTTC
CDR3 protein: CASSLETWFSYNEQFF

clone size: few
D gene: TRBD1
CDR3 length: 14
J gene: TRBJ1-1
V gene: TRBV5-1
CDR3 DNA: TGCGCCAGCAGCGCCGGGACAGCGAACACTGAAGCTTTCTTT
CDR3 protein: CASSAGTANTEAFF

clone size: few
D gene: TRBD1
CDR3 length: 14
J gene: TRBJ2-2
V gene: TRBV25-1
CDR3 DNA: TGTGCCAGCAGTGGACAGGGCAAGGCCGGGGAGCTGTTTTTT
CDR3 protein: CASSGQGKAGELFF

clone size: few
D gene: TRBD2
CDR3 length: 13
J gene: TRBJ2-1
V gene: TRBV24-1
CDR3 DNA: TGTGCCACCAGTGATTTGAGAGCGGGACGGCAGTTCTTC
CDR3 protein: CATSDLRAGRQFF

clone size: -
D gene: -
CDR3 length: 12
J gene: TRBJ2-1
V gene: TRBV29-1
CDR3 DNA: TGCAGCGGGGTAATCGCCTACAATGAGCAGTTCTTC
CDR3 protein: CSGVIAYNEQFF

clone size: few
D gene: TRBD2
CDR3 length: 15
J gene: TRBJ2-1
V gene: TRBV3-1
CDR3 DNA: TGTGCCAGCAGCCGGGTAGGGACTAGCGACAATGAGCAGTTCTTC
CDR3 protein: CASSRVGTSDNEQFF

clone size: few
D gene: -
CDR3 length: 14
J gene: TRBJ1-1
V gene: TRBV10-1
CDR3 DNA: TGCGCCAGCAGTGAGTCGGGCACCGGGCCTGAAGCTTTCTTT
CDR3 protein: CASSESGTGPEAFF

clone size: -
D gene: TRBD1
CDR3 length: 16
J gene: TRBJ1-4
V gene: TRBV6-1
CDR3 DNA: TGTGCCAGCAGTTTACAGGGGCGAGCAACTAATGAAAAACTGTTTTTT
CDR3 protein: CASSLQGRATNEKLFF

clone size: many
D gene: TRBD2
CDR3 length: 17
J gene: TRBJ2-5
V gene: TRBV28
CDR3 DNA: TGTGCCAGCAGTTACTGGACTAGCGGGTTTCTTCAAGAGACCCAGTACTTC
CDR3 protein: CASSYWTSGFLQETQYF

clone size: few
D gene: -
CDR3 length: 14
J gene: TRBJ1-4
V gene: TRBV5-1
CDR3 DNA: TGCGCCAGCAGCGGACACCGAGGTCATGAAAAACTGTTTTTT
CDR3 protein: CASSGHRGHEKLFF

clone size: -
D gene: -
CDR3 length: 17
J gene: TRBJ2-1
V gene: TRBV14
CDR3 DNA: TGTGCCAGCAGCCCTACTCTCCCTAGTGCAAAGTACAATGAGCAGTTCTTC
CDR3 protein: CASSPTLPSAKYNEQFF

clone size: many
D gene: -
CDR3 length: 15
J gene: TRBJ1-1
V gene: TRBV10-3
CDR3 DNA: TGTGCCATCAGTGAGTCAAGAGGGGGGGAAACTGAAGCTTTCTTT
CDR3 protein: CAISESRGGETEAFF

clone size: few
D gene: -
CDR3 length: 14
J gene: TRBJ2-5
V gene: TRBV10-3
CDR3 DNA: TGTGCCATCAGTGAAGGGCAGGGAGAAGAGACCCAGTACTTC
CDR3 protein: CAISEGQGEETQYF

clone size: -
D gene: -
CDR3 length: 14
J gene: TRBJ2-7
V gene: TRBV12-3/TRBV12-4
CDR3 DNA: TGTGCCAGCAGTTTAGTACAGGGCTCCTACGAGCAGTACTTC
CDR3 protein: CASSLVQGSYEQYF

clone size: once
D gene: -
CDR3 length: 16
J gene: TRBJ2-7
V gene: TRBV27
CDR3 DNA: TGTGCCAGCAGTTTTTACAGCCTAGTTATCCCCCTCGAGCAGTACTTC
CDR3 protein: CASSFYSLVIPLEQYF

clone size: medium-sized
D gene: -
CDR3 length: 16
J gene: TRBJ2-3
V gene: TRBV7-2
CDR3 DNA: TGTGCCAGCATCCCGAGGCTAGGGGCCGGCACAGATACGCAGTATTTT
CDR3 protein: CASIPRLGAGTDTQYF

clone size: few
D gene: -
CDR3 length: 14
J gene: TRBJ2-3
V gene: TRBV5-1
CDR3 DNA: TGCGCCAGCAGACCCGGCGGTAGAACAGATACGCAGTATTTT
CDR3 protein: CASRPGGRTDTQYF

clone size: -
D gene: -
CDR3 length: 16
J gene: TRBJ2-1
V gene: TRBV7-9
CDR3 DNA: TGTGCCAGCAGCTCCGAGATAGGGGAGGATTACAATGAGCAGTTCTTC
CDR3 protein: CASSSEIGEDYNEQFF

clone size: -
D gene: -
CDR3 length: 14
J gene: TRBJ2-7
V gene: TRBV12-3/TRBV12-4
CDR3 DNA: TGTGCCAGCAGAGCCCGGGACTTAAGTTACGAGCAGTACTTC
CDR3 protein: CASRARDLSYEQYF

clone size: few
D gene: -
CDR3 length: 18
J gene: TRBJ1-6
V gene: TRBV27
CDR3 DNA: TGTGCCAGCAGTTTATTTCCCTCTCATGCACTGGAGGGTTCACCCCTCCACTTT
CDR3 protein: CASSLFPSHALEGSPLHF

clone size: many
D gene: TRBD1
CDR3 length: 15
J gene: TRBJ1-1
V gene: TRBV5-4
CDR3 DNA: TGTGCCAGCAGCTTAGGACAGGGGGTTTGCGCTGAAGCTTTCTTT
CDR3 protein: CASSLGQGVCAEAFF

clone size: many
D gene: -
CDR3 length: 15
J gene: TRBJ1-6
V gene: TRBV18
CDR3 DNA: TGTGCCAGCTCACCACAGGAGAGTTCCAATTCACCCCTCCACTTT
CDR3 protein: CASSPQESSNSPLHF

clone size: many
D gene: TRBD1
CDR3 length: 14
J gene: TRBJ1-1
V gene: TRBV13
CDR3 DNA: TGTGCCAGCAGCTTTATGGACAGGGGGCCTGAAGCTTTCTTT
CDR3 protein: CASSFMDRGPEAFF

clone size: few
D gene: TRBD2
CDR3 length: 17
J gene: TRBJ2-1
V gene: TRBV11-2
CDR3 DNA: TGTGCCAGCAGCTTAGGGGGTCGTAGCGGGAGCTACAATGAGCAGTTCTTC
CDR3 protein: CASSLGGRSGSYNEQFF

clone size: many
D gene: -
CDR3 length: 13
J gene: TRBJ1-1
V gene: TRBV20-1
CDR3 DNA: TGCAGTGCTAGGTCGGCTCCGAACACTGAAGCTTTCTTT
CDR3 protein: CSARSAPNTEAFF

clone size: -
D gene: -
CDR3 length: 13
J gene: TRBJ2-3
V gene: TRBV12-3/TRBV12-4
CDR3 DNA: TGTGCCAGCGTCCCAGATTCCACAGATACGCAGTATTTT
CDR3 protein: CASVPDSTDTQYF

clone size: many
D gene: -
CDR3 length: 12
J gene: TRBJ1-1
V gene: TRBV18
CDR3 DNA: TGTGCCAGCTCACTAACGCCCTTGTTTGCTTTCTTT
CDR3 protein: CASSLTPLFAFF

clone size: -
D gene: -
CDR3 length: 12
J gene: TRBJ1-5
V gene: TRBV20-1
CDR3 DNA: TGCAGTGCTAGCTTAGGACAGCAACCCCAGCATTTT
CDR3 protein: CSASLGQQPQHF

clone size: few
D gene: -
CDR3 length: 14
J gene: TRBJ1-2
V gene: TRBV5-6
CDR3 DNA: TGTGCCAGCAGCTTGGGCAGACGGAACTATGGCTACACCTTC
CDR3 protein: CASSLGRRNYGYTF

clone size: few
D gene: -
CDR3 length: 14
J gene: TRBJ1-5
V gene: TRBV27
CDR3 DNA: TGTGCCAGCAGTCTGAGGGGTGGCAATCAGCCCCAGCATTTT
CDR3 protein: CASSLRGGNQPQHF

clone size: few
D gene: -
CDR3 length: 15
J gene: TRBJ2-3
V gene: TRBV29-1
CDR3 DNA: TGCAGCGTGGCTTGGACAGTAGCTAGCACAGATACGCAGTATTTT
CDR3 protein: CSVAWTVASTDTQYF

clone size: many
D gene: -
CDR3 length: 16
J gene: TRBJ1-2
V gene: TRBV14
CDR3 DNA: TGTGCCAGCAGCCAAGATTCGAACAGCGTTAAAGCGAGCTACACCTTC
CDR3 protein: CASSQDSNSVKASYTF

clone size: -
D gene: -
CDR3 length: 16
J gene: TRBJ2-1
V gene: TRBV4-1
CDR3 DNA: TGCGCCAGCAGCTATCCTCTGACGGGATCCTACAATGAGCAGTTCTTC
CDR3 protein: CASSYPLTGSYNEQFF

clone size: -
D gene: TRBD2
CDR3 length: 15
J gene: TRBJ2-5
V gene: TRBV19
CDR3 DNA: TGTGCCAGTAGTCGGCCTAGCGGGGGTCAAGAGACCCAGTACTTC
CDR3 protein: CASSRPSGGQETQYF

clone size: medium-sized
D gene: -
CDR3 length: 15
J gene: TRBJ1-3
V gene: TRBV12-3/TRBV12-4
CDR3 DNA: TGTGCCAGCAGTTTGGGTTCGGGAGCTGGAAACACCATATATTTT
CDR3 protein: CASSLGSGAGNTIYF

clone size: few
D gene: -
CDR3 length: 19
J gene: TRBJ1-5
V gene: TRBV4-2
CDR3 DNA: TGTGCCAGCAGCCAAGCCGTGGGGATATTCGGACGTAGCAATCAGCCCCAGCATTTT
CDR3 protein: CASSQAVGIFGRSNQPQHF

clone size: many
D gene: -
CDR3 length: 14
J gene: TRBJ1-1
V gene: TRBV11-2
CDR3 DNA: TGTGCCAGCAGCTTCGACAGGAGGGGCACTGAAGCTTTCTTT
CDR3 protein: CASSFDRRGTEAFF

clone size: few
D gene: -
CDR3 length: 14
J gene: TRBJ2-2
V gene: TRBV12-3/TRBV12-4
CDR3 DNA: TGTGCCAGCAGTCACCCGGCTGTGCTCGGGGAGCTGTTTTTT
CDR3 protein: CASSHPAVLGELFF

clone size: many
D gene: -
CDR3 length: 12
J gene: TRBJ1-1
V gene: TRBV18
CDR3 DNA: TGTGCCAGCTCACGGGGTAACACTGAAGCTTTCTTT
CDR3 protein: CASSRGNTEAFF

clone size: -
D gene: -
CDR3 length: 14
J gene: TRBJ1-1
V gene: TRBV9
CDR3 DNA: TGTGCCAGCAGCGTAGGTGAAGAGAACACTGAAGCTTTCTTT
CDR3 protein: CASSVGEENTEAFF

clone size: many
D gene: -
CDR3 length: 14
J gene: TRBJ1-2
V gene: TRBV27
CDR3 DNA: TGTGCCAGCAGTCCCGGGCGGGCCTCCTATGGCTACACCTTC
CDR3 protein: CASSPGRASYGYTF

clone size: many
D gene: TRBD1
CDR3 length: 15
J gene: TRBJ2-7
V gene: TRBV20-1
CDR3 DNA: TGCAGTGCTGCAAACCGGGACAGGGGGTCGCTCGAGCAGTACTTC
CDR3 protein: CSAANRDRGSLEQYF

clone size: -
D gene: -
CDR3 length: 13
J gene: TRBJ2-7
V gene: TRBV13
CDR3 DNA: TGTGCCAGCAGCTTGGGATCTGGACAGGAGCAGTACTTC
CDR3 protein: CASSLGSGQEQYF

clone size: few
D gene: TRBD2
CDR3 length: 15
J gene: TRBJ2-1
V gene: TRBV25-1
CDR3 DNA: TGTGCCACAACCTGGACTAGCGGGAGGGTCAATGAGCAGTTCTTC
CDR3 protein: CATTWTSGRVNEQFF

clone size: few
D gene: TRBD2
CDR3 length: 15
J gene: TRBJ2-7
V gene: TRBV27
CDR3 DNA: TGTGCCAGCAGTTTAGTACTAGCGGGAGCCTACGAGCAGTACTTC
CDR3 protein: CASSLVLAGAYEQYF